These 19 T cell receptor beta chains share one sample of origin, sequenced in a study of T cells after posttransplantation cyclophosphamide. TCRdb's table, derived via immunoSEQ multiplex PCR, lists solely in-frame clones and lacks some. Of some 27,000 clones in the sample, approximately 90% were seen once. Sequenced: PBMCs. The receptors stem from a man aged 50 to 59.

This rearrangement joins TRBV5-8 to TRBJ1-5, with D maybe TRBD1 (6 bases). The CDR3 runs 13 residues. CDR1 and CDR2 (germline): SGHTS, YDEGEE. This CDR3 reads CTTVRVGGQPQHF. In DNA form, the CDR3 reads TGTACCACCGTTCGCGTAGGGGGTCAGCCCCAGCATTTT.

The chain links TRBV6-6 to TRBJ2-1; D gene ambiguous. V lost 2 bases to trimming and J lost 5 bases, with 7 bases between them. The CDR3 is made up of 13 amino acids. Germline V lookup: CDR1 MNHNY, CDR2 SVGAGI (reference sequence). For the CDR3, the DNA is TGTGCCAGCAGTTACACCCTAGACAATGAGCAGTTCTTC. Translation gives CASSYTLDNEQFF.

The chain uses TRBV7-2 and TRBJ2-5, with TRBD2 matching 9 bases. V shed 2 bases and J 4 bases; nucleotides not matched to a gene: 2. Germline loops: CDR1 SGHTA, CDR2 FQGNSA. The CDR3 contains 14 residues. CDR3 sequence: CASSLNSGGETQYF. CDR3 nucleotide sequence: TGTGCCAGCAGCTTAAATAGCGGGGGAGAGACCCAGTACTTC.

The rearrangement uses TRBV18 and TRBJ2-5; D uncertain. The germline V gene encodes CDR1 KGHSH and CDR2 LQKENI. V was clipped by 3 bases and J by 2 bases, with 7 bases between them. The CDR3 runs 13 residues. CDR3 protein: CASSPGLQETQYF. DNA of the CDR3: TGTGCCAGCTCACCGGGCTTGCAAGAGACCCAGTACTTC.

This chain links TRBV19 with TRBJ1-1, with D uncertain. This CDR3 has 15 amino acids. CDR1 LNHDA and CDR2 SQIVND come from the germline V gene (reference sequence). Trimming took off 4 bases at V and 6 bases at J, with 18 bases between the two ends. In DNA, the CDR3 is TGTGCCAGTAGTACTCGACAAGGAGGGTTCCCTGAAGCTTTCTTT. Its protein product is CASSTRQGGFPEAFF.

The J gene is TRBJ1-3, the V gene TRBV19; D possibly corresponds to TRBD1 (5 bases). Germline lookup yields CDR1 LNHDA and CDR2 SQIVND (reference sequence). Trimming took 3 bases from V and 7 from J, leaving 13 bases between them. This CDR3 has 14 residues. The CDR3 sequence is CASSMWDRGNTIYF. The CDR3 DNA sequence: TGTGCCAGTAGTATGTGGGATAGGGGCAACACCATATATTTT.

The chain joins TRBV6-1 to TRBJ2-5; tentative D call: TRBD1 (5 bases). The DNA end is a closer match to TRBJ2-7, so the J assignment may be wrong. The CDR3 is made up of 14 amino acids. Germline V CDR1 and CDR2: MNHNS, SASEGT. As DNA, the CDR3 is TGTGCCAGCATGGGGCTCCAGGCATCCTACGAGCAGTACTTC. Encoded protein: CASMGLQASYEQYF.

The chain uses TRBV5-6 and TRBJ1-2; 9 bases align to TRBD1. Germline trimming cut 5 bases from V and 4 bases from J; bases unmatched to any gene: 6. The germline CDR1 and CDR2 sequences are SGHDT and YYEEEE. The CDR3 is 14 amino acids. The DNA for the CDR3 is TGTGCCAGCAGGGGGACAGGGAGTGGCTATGGCTACACCTTC. This gives the protein CASRGTGSGYGYTF.

The chain is built from TRBV11-3 and TRBJ2-3, with 9 bases aligning to TRBD2. V was pared by 8 bases and J by 5 bases, with 5 bases of the junction left unmatched. The CDR3 sequence is 13 residues long. Germline lookup yields CDR1 SGHNT and CDR2 YENEEA. The CDR3 bases are TGTGCCAGCGGGAGCGGGGGGAAAGATACGCAGTATTTT. Its translation is CASGSGGKDTQYF.

CDR3 loop: CASRNRTLNYGYTF. CDR3 in DNA: TGTGCCAGTAGAAATCGGACACTTAACTATGGCTACACCTTC. The chain employs TRBV19 and TRBJ1-2; possibly TRBD1 for D (5 bases). The ends were cut back, 6 bases at V and 1 base at J, with 12 bases in the middle. The CDR3 has 14 residues. Germline V CDR1 and CDR2: LNHDA, SQIVND (reference sequence).

V is TRBV11-3 and J is TRBJ2-5; D is ambiguous. The CDR3 runs 13 residues. The V and J ends lost 1 base and 4 bases respectively, with 7 bases between them. CDR1 and CDR2 (germline): SGHNT, YENEEA. The CDR3 coding sequence is TGTGCCAGCAGCTTAGGGTCTAGAGAGACCCAGTACTTC. This gives the protein CASSLGSRETQYF.

V and J are TRBV4-3 and TRBJ2-1; D not resolved. The CDR3 extends over 15 amino acids. Per the germline V gene, CDR1 is LGHNA and CDR2 is YSLEER. V dropped 6 bases and J dropped 0 bases, with 12 bases sitting between them. The CDR3 here is CASSLDGASYNEQFF. In DNA, the CDR3 is TGCGCCAGCAGTCTAGATGGAGCCTCCTACAATGAGCAGTTCTTC.

The V gene is TRBV5-6, the J gene TRBJ2-4; TRBD1 agrees at 9 bases. Germline CDR1 is SGHDT and CDR2 is YYEEEE. Trimming took 4 bases from V and 3 from J; bases not matched to a gene: 5. The CDR3 sequence is 15 residues long. DNA for the CDR3: TGTGCCAGCAGCCCACAGGGGGCTTTCAAAAACATTCAGTACTTC. Translation gives CASSPQGAFKNIQYF. The full variable domain, with the rest looked up from reference TRBV5-6 and TRBJ2-4, is DAGVTQSPTHLIKTRGQQVTLRCSPKSGHDTVSWYQQALGQGPQFIFQYYEEEERQRGNFPDRFSGHQFPNYSSELNVNALLLGDSALYLCASSPQGAFKNIQYFGAGTRLSVL.

The chain uses TRBV19 and TRBJ2-3; D ambiguous. CDR1 and CDR2 (germline): LNHDA, SQIVND (reference sequence). Trimming removed 5 bases at V and 3 bases at J, with 12 bases between. The length of the CDR3 is 14 residues. CDR3 in DNA: TGTGCCAGTAGTTTAGGGCACCTTACAGATACGCAGTATTTT. The encoded protein is CASSLGHLTDTQYF.

This chain uses TRBV7-9 with TRBJ1-2; 8 bases line up with TRBD1. In germline, CDR1 is SEHNR, CDR2 FQNEAQ (reference sequence). V lost 3 bases and J lost 7; bases outside the gene matches: 10. This CDR3 is built from 15 residues. In DNA, the CDR3 is TGTGCCAGCAGCTTCCTCCGGGACAGGCAAGGTGGCTACACCTTC. Amino acid sequence: CASSFLRDRQGGYTF. Using reference TRBV7-9 and TRBJ1-2 for the parts outside the CDR3, the full variable domain is DTGVSQNPRHKITKRGQNVTFRCDPISEHNRLYWYRQTLGQGPEFLTYFQNEAQLEKSRLLSDRFSAERPKGSFSTLEIQRTEQGDSAMYLCASSFLRDRQGGYTFGSGTRLTVV.

V usage is TRBV7-9 and J usage is TRBJ1-1; D unresolved. Germline lookup yields CDR1 SEHNR and CDR2 FQNEAQ (reference sequence). Deletions cut 1 base from V and 4 bases from J, with 10 bases between. The CDR3 loop spans 14 amino acids. The CDR3 DNA reads TGTGCCAGCAGCTTAGTGACGGGGTTCACTGAAGCTTTCTTT. Protein sequence: CASSLVTGFTEAFF.

The chain couples TRBV5-1 to TRBJ1-5, with D maybe TRBD1 (5 bases). The V and J ends lost 6 bases and 7 bases respectively, with 14 bases between them. The CDR3 is made up of 13 amino acids. Germline V gene sequence: CDR1 SGHRS, CDR2 YFSETQ. In DNA, the CDR3 is TGCGCCAGCAAAGAAGGGGATCAACAGCCCCAGCATTTT. Translation: CASKEGDQQPQHF. Full variable domain (missing parts from reference TRBV5-1 and TRBJ1-5): KAGVTQTPRYLIKTRGQQVTLSCSPISGHRSVSWYQQTPGQGLQFLFEYFSETQRNKGNFPGRFSGRQFSNSRSEMNVSTLELGDSALYLCASKEGDQQPQHFGDGTRLSIL.

The V call is TRBV11-3, the J call TRBJ1-2; D not resolved. This CDR3 has 11 amino acids. Germline V gives CDR1 SGHNT, CDR2 YENEEA. V shed 1 base and J shed 8 bases, with 5 bases lying between them. The CDR3 reads CASSLGGGYTF. Written as DNA, the CDR3 is TGTGCCAGCAGCTTAGGAGGGGGCTACACCTTC. Based on the CDR3 plus reference TRBV11-3 and TRBJ1-2, the full variable domain is EAGVVQSPRYKIIEKKQPVAFWCNPISGHNTLYWYLQNLGQGPELLIRYENEEAVDDSQLPKDRFSAERLKGVDSTLKIQPAELGDSAVYLCASSLGGGYTFGSGTRLTVV.

The chain employs TRBV15 and TRBJ2-1; 7 nucleotides match TRBD2. Germline CDR1 reads LNHNV; CDR2 reads YYDKDF (reference sequence). The CDR3 extends over 14 amino acids. V shed 6 bases and J 9 bases; nucleotides not matched to a gene: 11. CDR3 bases: TGTGCCACCAGACGGGAGGCGTGGGGTAGTGAGCAGTTCTTC. Its translation is CATRREAWGSEQFF.